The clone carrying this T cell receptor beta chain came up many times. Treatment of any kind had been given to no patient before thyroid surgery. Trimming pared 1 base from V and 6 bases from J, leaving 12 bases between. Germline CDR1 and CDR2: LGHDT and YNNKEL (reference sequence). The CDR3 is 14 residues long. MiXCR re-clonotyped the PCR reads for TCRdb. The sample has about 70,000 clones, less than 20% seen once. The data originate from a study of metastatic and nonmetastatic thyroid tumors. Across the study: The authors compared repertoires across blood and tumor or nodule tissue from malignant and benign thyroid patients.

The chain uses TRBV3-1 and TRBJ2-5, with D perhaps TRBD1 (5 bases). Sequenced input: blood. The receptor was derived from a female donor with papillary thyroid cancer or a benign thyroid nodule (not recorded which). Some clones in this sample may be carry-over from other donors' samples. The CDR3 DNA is TGTGCCAGCAGCCAAGCTTGGGGCGCTAAGACCCAGTACTTC. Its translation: CASSQAWGAKTQYF.